The 26 T cell receptor beta chains listed next were all sequenced from one sample in a study of memory CD4+ T cells and cytomegalovirus serostatus. TCRdb's table, derived via immunoSEQ multiplex PCR, lists solely in-frame clones and lacks some. Here the sample spans 40,000 or so clones, around 84% being singletons. Single viable CD3+CD4+CD8-CD45RO+ cells were sorted as the memory CD4+ T cells. Sequenced material: memory CD4+ T cells from blood. These receptors were obtained from an adult in good health and CMV-seronegative.

By sample share, this clone is medium-sized. The rearrangement joins TRBV10-1 to TRBJ2-2; tentatively, D is TRBD2 (6 bases). V lost 4 bases to trimming and J lost 5 bases, with 14 bases between them. Germline CDR1 reads WNHNN; CDR2 reads SYGVQD (reference sequence). This CDR3 is 15 amino acids long. The CDR3 DNA reads TGCGCCAGCAGTGGGAACACCCGGGGGACCGGGGAGCTGTTTTTT. This translates into CASSGNTRGTGELFF.

This chain uses TRBV7-2 with TRBJ2-3; no clear D. V lost 1 base, J lost 0 bases, and 5 bases lay in between. The CDR3 has 14 residues. Germline CDR1 and CDR2: SGHTA and FQGNSA. CDR3 in amino acids: CASSLETSTDTQYF. As DNA, the CDR3 is TGTGCCAGCAGCTTAGAGACTAGCACAGATACGCAGTATTTT. Complete variable domain (other parts from reference TRBV7-2 and TRBJ2-3): GAGVSQSPSNKVTEKGKDVELRCDPISGHTALYWYRQSLGQGLEFLIYFQGNSAPDKSGLPSDRFSAERTGGSVSTLTIQRTQQEDSAVYLCASSLETSTDTQYFGPGTRLTVL.

The chain uses TRBV19 and TRBJ1-1; TRBD1 is a possible D gene (5 bases). V lost 3 bases and J lost 3, with 20 bases in between. This CDR3 spans 17 amino acids. The germline gives CDR1 LNHDA, CDR2 SQIVND (reference sequence). CDR3 residues: CASSMGFGRGADTEAFF. As DNA, the CDR3 is TGTGCCAGTAGTATGGGGTTTGGAAGGGGAGCGGACACTGAAGCTTTCTTT.

This chain connects TRBV5-1 to TRBJ1-4, with 7 positions matching TRBD1. This CDR3 comprises 14 residues. The V and J ends lost 6 bases and 8 bases, in that order; junction bases with no gene match: 10. Germline V gene data show CDR1 as SGHRS and CDR2 as YFSETQ. CDR3 DNA: TGCGCCAGCACCGAAAGACAGGGCGGGGAAAAACTGTTTTTT. Translation gives CASTERQGGEKLFF.

The genes are TRBV5-8 and TRBJ2-3, with D unresolved. Trimming removed 5 bases at V and 0 bases at J, with 16 bases between. This CDR3 comprises 16 residues. The germline V gene has CDR1 SGHTS and CDR2 YDEGEE. In DNA form, the CDR3 reads TGTGCCAGCAGTCCACGGGCGGTTCGTAGCACAGATACGCAGTATTTT. Protein: CASSPRAVRSTDTQYF.

The chain employs TRBV29-1 and TRBJ2-6; 11 positions agree with TRBD1. The CDR3 covers 15 residues. CDR1 and CDR2 (germline): SQVTM, ANQGSEA. Unmatched junction bases numbered 4, after V lost 7 bases and J lost 2 bases. Here the CDR3 reads CSASGQGAGANVLTF. In DNA, the CDR3 is TGCAGCGCCTCGGGACAGGGGGCTGGGGCCAACGTCCTGACTTTC. The full variable domain, its missing parts supplied by reference TRBV29-1 and TRBJ2-6, is SAVISQKPSRDICQRGTSLTIQCQVDSQVTMMFWYRQQPGQSLTLIATANQGSEATYESGFVIDKFPISRPNLTFSTLTVSNMSPEDSSIYLCSASGQGAGANVLTFGAGSRLTVL.

CDR3 bases: TGTGCCAGCAGTTACCAAGCGGACCGGCCCCAAGAGACCCAGTACTTC. It is translated as CASSYQADRPQETQYF. J is TRBJ2-5 and V is TRBV6-7, with D perhaps matching TRBD2 (5 bases). TRBV6-7 is classed as an ORF, of uncertain function. V shed 2 bases and J shed 1 base, with 14 bases lying between them. The CDR3 sequence is 16 residues long.

This clone showed up just a few times. CDR3 DNA: TGTGCCAGCAGCTTGGTCGGGAGGTCCACTGAAGCTTTCTTT. This sequence encodes CASSLVGRSTEAFF. J is TRBJ1-1 and V is TRBV5-5; no reliable D call. Trimming cost V 0 bases and J 4 bases, with 10 bases left between them. The CDR3 has 14 residues. The germline V gene encodes CDR1 SGHKS and CDR2 YYEKEE (reference sequence).

This clone was counted a few times. J is TRBJ1-3 and V is TRBV27; unclear D gene. The CDR3 contains 16 residues. Looked up from germline, CDR1 is MNHEY and CDR2 is SMNVEV (reference sequence). V was cut by 6 bases and J by 4 bases, with 19 bases left in between. The CDR3 loop is CASSPIGLGEGNTIYF. DNA for the CDR3: TGTGCCAGCAGCCCCATCGGGCTTGGGGAAGGAAACACCATATATTTT.

The chain carries TRBV6-1 and TRBJ2-7, with D perhaps TRBD1 (6 bases). The CDR3 runs 14 residues. The V end was cut by 2 bases, the J end by 11 bases, with 19 bases between. Germline-derived CDR1 and CDR2 are MNHNS and SASEGT. CDR3: CASSELGTSSAEYF. Here the CDR3 DNA reads TGTGCCAGCAGTGAACTGGGGACATCCTCCGCCGAGTACTTC.

The chain combines TRBV6-1 with TRBJ2-1; 8 nucleotides match TRBD1. The CDR3 length is 14 residues. V shed 7 bases and J 5 bases; nucleotides not matched to a gene: 7. CDR1 is MNHNS and CDR2 is SASEGT in the germline V gene. The CDR3 DNA follows: TGTGCCAGCAATAGGGACAGGCTTCACAATGAGCAGTTCTTC. This encodes CASNRDRLHNEQFF.

The chain couples TRBV19 to TRBJ2-7; D is possibly TRBD2 (5 bases). The V end lost 3 bases, the J end lost 6 bases, and 12 bases lay between the germline ends. Germline assignment: CDR1 LNHDA and CDR2 SQIVND (reference sequence). The CDR3 covers 13 residues. The CDR3: CASSMRETGEQYF. The CDR3 nucleotides are TGTGCCAGTAGTATGAGGGAAACGGGCGAGCAGTACTTC.

The gene calls are TRBV7-9 and TRBJ2-1; tentatively, D is TRBD1 (6 bases). V lost 1 base, J lost 7 bases, and 11 bases lay in between. Germline-derived CDR1 and CDR2 are SEHNR and FQNEAQ (reference sequence). The CDR3 sequence is 14 residues long. CDR3 sequence reads: CASSLGGLGNEQFF. In DNA form, the CDR3 reads TGTGCCAGCAGCTTAGGGGGGCTAGGGAATGAGCAGTTCTTC.

J is TRBJ2-7 and V is TRBV29-1, with 9 bases aligning to TRBD1. Unmatched junction bases numbered 5, after V lost 6 bases and J lost 2 bases. CDR1 and CDR2 from the germline V gene are SQVTM and ANQGSEA. The CDR3 contains 13 residues. CDR3 amino acids: CSVLGDRAYEQYF. CDR3 bases: TGCAGCGTCCTCGGGGACAGGGCCTACGAGCAGTACTTC.

As DNA, the CDR3 is TGCGCCAGCAGCCCGGACAGGGTAGCTGGGGCCAACGTCCTGACTTTC. Amino acids: CASSPDRVAGANVLTF. The chain combines TRBV4-1 with TRBJ2-6; the match to TRBD1 covers 8 bases. The CDR3 contains 16 residues. CDR1 is MGHRA, CDR2 YSYEKL, per germline. V gave up 4 bases and J gave up 2 bases; unmatched junction bases: 4.

The V call is TRBV11-3, the J call TRBJ2-3; 13 bases are a match to TRBD2. V shed 5 bases and J 5 bases; nucleotides not matched to a gene: 7. The CDR3 has 16 amino acids. Germline loops: CDR1 SGHNT, CDR2 YENEEA. CDR3 in DNA: TGTGCCAGCAGCCTTGGACTAGCGGGGGAGAGAGATACGCAGTATTTT. Protein sequence: CASSLGLAGERDTQYF.

This clone occurred a few times. This chain links TRBV7-2 with TRBJ2-7, with unresolved D. Between the trimmed V and J ends, which lost 1 base and 2 bases, there was a span of 3 bases. Germline V gives CDR1 SGHTA, CDR2 FQGNSA. The CDR3 has 12 amino acids. The CDR3 sequence: CASSLEAYEQYF. In DNA, the CDR3 is TGTGCCAGCAGCTTAGAAGCCTACGAGCAGTACTTC. The whole variable domain, filled in from reference TRBV7-2 and TRBJ2-7, reads GAGVSQSPSNKVTEKGKDVELRCDPISGHTALYWYRQSLGQGLEFLIYFQGNSAPDKSGLPSDRFSAERTGGSVSTLTIQRTQQEDSAVYLCASSLEAYEQYFGPGTRLTVT.

In this sample, this clone turned up a few times. J is TRBJ1-3 and V is TRBV10-3; D might be TRBD1 (6 bases). This CDR3 comprises 14 residues. Germline values: CDR1 ENHRY, CDR2 SYGVKD. Deletions cut 3 bases from V and 2 bases from J, with 8 bases between. DNA of the CDR3: TGTGCCATCAGTGAAAGGGGGGCTGGAAACACCATATATTTT. This sequence encodes CAISERGAGNTIYF.

The chain couples TRBV2 to TRBJ1-1, with a possible D match to TRBD1 (5 bases). The CDR3 length is 14 residues. The germline V gene has CDR1 SNHLY and CDR2 FYNNEI. Between the trimmed V and J ends, which lost 8 bases and 0 bases, there was a span of 13 bases. CDR3 region: CASLRGNMNTEAFF. CDR3 DNA: TGTGCCAGCCTTAGGGGAAACATGAACACTGAAGCTTTCTTT.

This clone was picked up a small number of times. The chain is built from TRBV6-1 and TRBJ1-2, with 8 bases lining up with TRBD1. CDR1 is MNHNS and CDR2 is SASEGT in the germline V gene. This CDR3 is 14 amino acids long. The V gene end was trimmed by 4 bases and the J gene end by 3 bases; junction bases not matched to a gene: 4. Here the CDR3 reads CASSAQGAHYGYTF. The CDR3 DNA reads as TGTGCCAGCAGTGCCCAGGGGGCTCACTATGGCTACACCTTC.

This rearrangement joins TRBV30 to TRBJ1-2; 8 bases agree with TRBD1. Germline V gene sequence: CDR1 GTSNPN, CDR2 SVGIG (reference sequence). With V trimmed by 3 bases and J by 4 bases, 4 bases remained unmatched. This CDR3 has 13 residues. The CDR3 sequence: CAWRRDRPYGYTF. The CDR3 DNA is TGTGCCTGGAGACGGGACAGGCCCTATGGCTACACCTTC.

The rearrangement links TRBV18 to TRBJ2-7; 12 nucleotides match TRBD1. With V trimmed by 3 bases and J by 2 bases, 5 bases remained unmatched. There are 16 residues in the CDR3. CDR1 is KGHSH, CDR2 LQKENI, per germline. CDR3 nucleotides: TGTGCCAGCTCACCTTCCGGGACAGGGGGCGCCTACGAGCAGTACTTC. This translates into CASSPSGTGGAYEQYF.

This rearrangement joins TRBV19 to TRBJ1-2, with 9 bases lining up with TRBD1. V shed 3 bases and J 4 bases; nucleotides not matched to a gene: 6. Looked up from germline, CDR1 is LNHDA and CDR2 is SQIVND (reference sequence). The length of the CDR3 is 15 residues. CDR3 sequence: CASSIRGQGSYGYTF. The CDR3 DNA reads TGTGCCAGTAGTATTCGAGGACAGGGGTCCTATGGCTACACCTTC.

As DNA, the CDR3 is TGTGCCAGCAGCACCGGGACGTTAAACACTGAAGCTTTCTTT. Amino acid sequence: CASSTGTLNTEAFF. The chain employs TRBV11-3 and TRBJ1-1, with D possibly being TRBD1 (5 bases). The CDR3 loop spans 14 amino acids. Germline V gene sequence: CDR1 SGHNT, CDR2 YENEEA. V was shortened by 5 bases and J by 2 bases, with 12 bases between the two germline ends.

This chain uses TRBV6-1 with TRBJ2-3; 7 positions match TRBD2. CDR3 length equals 15 residues. Trimming removed 6 bases from V and 6 bases from J; junction bases left unmatched: 12. Germline V CDR1 and CDR2: MNHNS, SASEGT. CDR3 sequence: CASRTTGGFTDTQYF. CDR3 coding DNA: TGTGCCAGCAGAACGACGGGGGGTTTCACCGATACGCAGTATTTT.

This chain joins TRBV5-4 and TRBJ1-2; D is uncertain. V was cut by 4 bases and J by 4 bases, with 14 bases left in between. CDR1 is SGHNT and CDR2 is YYREEE in the germline V gene (reference sequence). The CDR3 consists of 14 residues. CDR3 protein: CASSRDETGYGYTF. Here the CDR3 DNA reads TGTGCCAGCAGCCGAGACGAAACGGGCTATGGCTACACCTTC.